Following are 8 T cell receptor beta chains from one sample sequenced in a study of cytomegalovirus exposure and HLA in healthy donors. This PCR relied on a set of 60 Vbeta primers and 13 Jbeta primers. Clones were read by immunoSEQ multiplex PCR, and TCRdb kept only the in-frame ones, dropping some. This table holds 130,000 to 150,000 clones. Sequenced material: PBMCs. The receptors derive from a male donor in good health and CMV-seronegative.

This rearrangement joins TRBV28 to TRBJ2-7, with D possibly matching TRBD2 (6 bases). The CDR3 extends over 15 amino acids. V lost 5 bases and J lost 1, with 15 bases in between. From germline, CDR1 is MDHEN and CDR2 SYDVKM. CDR3 nucleotides: TGTGCCAGCAGTACCCGGGGAGGCGTGTCCTACGAGCAGTACTTC. This codes for CASSTRGGVSYEQYF.

CDR3 DNA: TGCAGCGTTGAGGTAGCGGGGACCTACAATGAGCAGTTCTTC. Residues: CSVEVAGTYNEQFF. This chain uses TRBV29-1 with TRBJ2-1, with 8 bases matching TRBD2. The CDR3 is 14 residues long. J lost 2 bases, V lost 3 bases, and 3 bases had no gene match. Germline values: CDR1 SQVTM, CDR2 ANQGSEA.

The chain combines TRBV5-1 with TRBJ2-7, with D unclear. This CDR3 spans 16 amino acids. V was trimmed by 0 bases and J by 2 bases, leaving 15 bases between them. The germline CDR1 and CDR2 sequences are SGHRS and YFSETQ. As DNA, the CDR3 is TGCGCCAGCAGCTTGGAACCGTTGAGAGGAGCCTACGAGCAGTACTTC. It is translated as CASSLEPLRGAYEQYF.

The gene calls are TRBV27 and TRBJ2-1; D unresolved. V was shortened by 2 bases and J by 2 bases, with 4 bases between the two germline ends. The CDR3 is 13 residues long. Per germline, CDR1 MNHEY and CDR2 SMNVEV (reference sequence). The CDR3 region has the DNA TGTGCCAGCAGTTTACCCACCTACAATGAGCAGTTCTTC. It is translated as CASSLPTYNEQFF.

V usage is TRBV6-5 and J usage is TRBJ2-1; D gene uncertain. This CDR3 has 13 residues. Germline lookup yields CDR1 MNHEY and CDR2 SVGAGI. V gave up 0 bases and J gave up 4 bases, with 4 bases separating them. The CDR3 sequence: CASSYSSYNEQFF. The CDR3 DNA sequence: TGTGCCAGCAGTTACTCGAGTTACAATGAGCAGTTCTTC.

CDR3 DNA sequence: TGTGCCAGCAGTCTGGCCAGCGGGGAGCTGTTTTTT. This sequence encodes CASSLASGELFF. The chain employs TRBV6-6 and TRBJ2-2; the D is unclear. CDR1 is MNHNY, CDR2 SVGAGI, per germline (reference sequence). V gave up 5 bases and J gave up 7 bases, with 8 bases separating them. The CDR3 loop spans 12 amino acids.

The V call is TRBV5-1, the J call TRBJ2-7; D may be TRBD2 (6 bases). CDR3 length: 14 residues. With 3 bases removed from V and 6 bases from J, the gap between germline ends came to 16 bases. Per germline, CDR1 SGHRS and CDR2 YFSETQ. CDR3 protein: CASSSGRGSVEQYF. CDR3 bases: TGCGCCAGCAGCTCAGGACGGGGGTCGGTCGAGCAGTACTTC.

This chain joins TRBV14 and TRBJ2-3, with D unresolved. CDR3 size: 12 residues. Germline loops: CDR1 SGHDN, CDR2 FVKESK. The ends were cut back, 4 bases at V and 6 bases at J, with 8 bases in the middle. The CDR3 bases are TGTGCCAGCAGCCTCACTACGGATACGCAGTATTTT. Protein sequence: CASSLTTDTQYF.